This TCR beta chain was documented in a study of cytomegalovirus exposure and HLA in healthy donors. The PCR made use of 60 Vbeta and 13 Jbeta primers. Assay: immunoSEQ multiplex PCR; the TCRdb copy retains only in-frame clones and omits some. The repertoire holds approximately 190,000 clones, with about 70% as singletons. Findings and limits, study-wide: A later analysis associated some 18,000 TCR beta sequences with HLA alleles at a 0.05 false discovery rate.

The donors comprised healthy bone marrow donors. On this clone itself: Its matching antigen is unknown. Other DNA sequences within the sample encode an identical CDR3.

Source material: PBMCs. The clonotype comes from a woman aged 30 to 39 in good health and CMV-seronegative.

CDR3 in DNA: TGTGCCAGCAGCTTAGGACAAGGCACCGGGGAGCTGTTTTTT. Translation: CASSLGQGTGELFF. The chain recombines TRBV7-9 with TRBJ2-2; D gene unclear. Germline values: CDR1 SEHNR, CDR2 FQNEAQ (reference sequence). Trimming removed 1 base at V and 4 bases at J, with 7 bases between. The CDR3 runs to 14 residues.